This T cell receptor (beta chain) was profiled in a study of cytomegalovirus exposure and HLA in healthy donors. General study results and limits: Analysis performed later found roughly 17,000 TCR beta sequences associated with HLA alleles at 0.05 false discovery rate. Solely CMV serostatus was available to characterize immune exposure. In a later analysis, TCR beta V- and J-gene trimming was associated with a missense DCLRE1C variant.

The V segment lost 1 base and the J segment 4 bases; nucleotides outside the gene matches: 3. This CDR3 has 15 residues. Germline V gene sequence: CDR1 LGHNA, CDR2 YSLEER. About this clone: Its specificity is not known.

A multiplex PCR was run with 60 Vbeta primers and 13 Jbeta primers. Profiled with immunoSEQ multiplex PCR; TCRdb holds only in-frame clones, not every one. The sample includes 150,000 to 190,000 clones, about 68% of them seen just once. The sequence came from a man aged 18 to 35 in good health and CMV-seronegative. The chain employs TRBV4-3 and TRBJ1-4; 7 positions agree with TRBD1. The sequencing sample was made of PBMCs. CDR3 bases: TGCGCCAGCAGCCAAGGACAGGGTGGTAATGAAAAACTGTTTTTT. This sequence encodes CASSQGQGGNEKLFF.